This TCR beta chain stems from a study of blood T cells in healthy people across ages. Primed by a sample-barcoded 5' primer and a J-beta primer mix, a second PCR proceeded for roughly 7 to 11 cycles. TCRdb called the 5' RACE reads again in MiXCR, with one record for every CDR3 protein. The sample holds over 1,200,000 distinct CDR3 sequences, around 55% seen once. Trimming left V 5 bases short and J 2 bases short, with 9 bases between. The germline gives CDR1 SGHVS, CDR2 FQNEAQ. The CDR3 sequence is 14 residues long. The chain has TRBV7-8 and TRBJ1-4; D gene unclear. This receptor was obtained from a man aged 18-30 years in good health. The sequenced sample was blood. CDR3 nucleotides: TGTGCCAGCAGCCCCCGACGGACTAATGAAAAACTGTTTTTT. This gives the protein CASSPRRTNEKLFF.